These 10 T cell receptor beta chains were sequenced from one sample in a study of T cell responses to AZD1222 COVID-19 vaccine. Measured with immunoSEQ multiplex PCR; TCRdb has only the in-frame clones, and not every one. Of 110,000 to 150,000 clones listed, more than 75% were seen once; the top ten hold roughly 2%. Specimen: peripheral blood, collected 28 days after the second AZD1222 dose. The receptors derive from an adult who received the AZD1222 COVID-19 vaccine.

On this clone itself: At one of its ends the junction is not consistent with the germline gene, which may arise from a read error. CDR3 sequence: CASSPQGANTEAFF. The CDR3 coding sequence is TGTGCCAGCTCCCCACAGGGGGCGAACACTGAAGCTTTCTTT. The chain recombines TRBV18 with TRBJ1-1, with 9 nucleotides matching TRBD1. This CDR3 region has 14 residues. The germline V gene has CDR1 KGHSH and CDR2 LQKENI.

The gene calls are TRBV19 and TRBJ2-5, with 7 positions matching TRBD2. Germline V lookup: CDR1 LNHDA, CDR2 SQIVND (reference sequence). V lost 5 bases, J lost 0 bases, and 6 bases stayed unmatched. This CDR3 spans 15 amino acids. CDR3 nucleotide sequence: TGTGCCAGTAGTGCCCCTAGCGGAAACCAAGAGACCCAGTACTTC. The encoded protein is CASSAPSGNQETQYF. Based on the CDR3 plus reference TRBV19 and TRBJ2-5, the full variable domain is DGGITQSPKYLFRKEGQNVTLSCEQNLNHDAMYWYRQDPGQGLRLIYYSQIVNDFQKGDIAEGYSVSREKKESFPLTVTSAQKNPTAFYLCASSAPSGNQETQYFGPGTRLLVL.

The chain couples TRBV3-1 (or the pseudogene TRBV3-2) to TRBJ2-1; 10 nucleotides line up with TRBD2. V was clipped by 0 bases and J by 6 bases; unmatched bases: 5. The germline V gene encodes CDR1 LGHDT and CDR2 YNNKEL (reference sequence). This CDR3 is built from 16 residues. The chain's CDR3 is CASSQDLAGVTNEQFF. The CDR3 coding sequence is TGTGCCAGCAGCCAAGACCTAGCGGGAGTGACCAATGAGCAGTTCTTC.

This chain uses TRBV6-1 with TRBJ2-3; D ambiguous. Germline CDR1 reads MNHNS; CDR2 reads SASEGT. Trimming left V 2 bases short and J 4 bases short, with 7 bases between. CDR3 size: 13 residues. CDR3 sequence (DNA): TGTGCCAGCAGTGAATCTCTAGCAGATACGCAGTATTTT. Protein: CASSESLADTQYF.

V usage is TRBV27 and J usage is TRBJ2-7; 9 bases match TRBD1. Germline lookup yields CDR1 MNHEY and CDR2 SMNVEV (reference sequence). V lost 2 bases and J lost 6; bases outside the gene matches: 11. The CDR3 has 16 amino acids. The CDR3 region is CASSLGFPATGGEQYF. Here the CDR3 DNA reads TGTGCCAGCAGTTTAGGATTCCCCGCGACAGGGGGCGAGCAGTACTTC.

A single count supports this clone. The rearrangement links TRBV7-9 to TRBJ2-2, with D possibly being TRBD1 (6 bases). CDR1 and CDR2 from the germline V gene are SEHNR and FQNEAQ (reference sequence). The V end lost 5 bases, the J end lost 6 bases, and 13 bases lay between the germline ends. The CDR3 has 14 residues. The CDR3 region is CASSQQGTPGELFF. The DNA for the CDR3 is TGTGCCAGCAGCCAACAGGGAACGCCCGGGGAGCTGTTTTTT.

To note about this clone: A read error may account for a junction end that differs from germline. The genes are TRBV10-3 and TRBJ1-2, with D tentatively TRBD1 (5 bases). The CDR3 runs to 12 residues. The V gene's germline CDR1 is ENHRY and CDR2 SYGVKD. The CDR3, as DNA: TGTGCCATCAGTATTCCCGGACAAGCTGGCGCCTTC. Encoded protein: CAISIPGQAGAF.

This chain links TRBV19 with TRBJ1-4; 8 bases are shared with TRBD1. CDR1 is LNHDA, CDR2 SQIVND, per germline (reference sequence). J was trimmed by 2 bases and V by 5 bases; bases with no gene match: 10. This CDR3 region has 17 residues. CDR3 in DNA: TGTGCCAGTAGTCCCGGGACAGGCTTTAGGACTAATGAAAAACTGTTTTTT. Protein sequence: CASSPGTGFRTNEKLFF.

The chain is built from TRBV9 and TRBJ2-3, with 9 bases that match TRBD2. Germline CDR1 is SGDLS and CDR2 is YYNGEE. V gave up 0 bases and J gave up 4 bases; unmatched junction bases: 6. The CDR3 spans 16 residues. CDR3: CASSVALGGGADTQYF. CDR3 DNA: TGTGCCAGCAGCGTAGCTTTGGGCGGGGGGGCAGATACGCAGTATTTT.

The CDR3 DNA is TGTGCCAGCAGCTTACCATGGCTAGCGGATTACAATGAGCAGTTCTTC. It translates to CASSLPWLADYNEQFF. The V call is TRBV7-6, the J call TRBJ2-1; TRBD2 aligns across 7 bases. The length of the CDR3 is 16 residues. Germline assignment: CDR1 SGHVS and CDR2 FNYEAQ. V shed 2 bases and J 4 bases; nucleotides not matched to a gene: 8. The full variable domain, rest sourced from reference TRBV7-6 and TRBJ2-1, is GAGVSQSPRYKVTKRGQDVALRCDPISGHVSLYWYRQALGQGPEFLTYFNYEAQQDKSGLPNDRFSAERPEGSISTLTIQRTEQRDSAMYRCASSLPWLADYNEQFFGPGTRLTVL.